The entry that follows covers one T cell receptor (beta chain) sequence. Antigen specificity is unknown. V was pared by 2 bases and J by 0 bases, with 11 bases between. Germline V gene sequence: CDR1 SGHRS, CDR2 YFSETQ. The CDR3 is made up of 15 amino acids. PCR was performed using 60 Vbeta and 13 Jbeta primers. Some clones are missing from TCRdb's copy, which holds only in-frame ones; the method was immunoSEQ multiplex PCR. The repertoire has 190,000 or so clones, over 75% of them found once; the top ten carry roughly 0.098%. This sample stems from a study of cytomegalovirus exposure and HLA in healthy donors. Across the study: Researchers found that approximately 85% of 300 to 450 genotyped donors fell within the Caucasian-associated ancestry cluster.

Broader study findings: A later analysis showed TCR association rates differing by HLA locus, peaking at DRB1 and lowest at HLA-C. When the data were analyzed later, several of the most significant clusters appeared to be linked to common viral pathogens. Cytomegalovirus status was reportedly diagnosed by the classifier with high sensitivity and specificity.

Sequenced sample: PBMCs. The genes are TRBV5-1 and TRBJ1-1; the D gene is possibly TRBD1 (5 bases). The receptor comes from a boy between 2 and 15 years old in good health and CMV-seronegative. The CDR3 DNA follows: TGCGCCAGCAGCTTACAGACAGCCATGAACACTGAAGCTTTCTTT. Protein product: CASSLQTAMNTEAFF.